This TCR beta chain is drawn from a study of Ad26.COV2.S vaccination and SARS-CoV-2 variants. Profiled with immunoSEQ multiplex PCR; TCRdb holds only in-frame clones, not every one. The sample records around 300,000 clones, 85% to 90% being singletons. Germline CDR1 reads MNHEY; CDR2 reads SVGAGI. The J segment lost 8 bases and the V segment lost 5 bases, leaving 9 bases of the junction unmatched. The CDR3 is 14 amino acids. Study results and limitations: Spike-specific TCR breadth in vaccine recipients exceeded that seen in placebo recipients.

As to this clone: The antigen is undetermined.

Treatment indicated: 15 to 20 received Ad26.COV2.S at low or high dose, single or two shots; about 5 received placebo; per-sample allocation not given. Specimen acquisition occurred on day 63 following the initial vaccine or placebo injection. The chain has TRBV6-5 and TRBJ1-2; 9 nucleotides agree with TRBD1. Sequenced material: peripheral blood, taken in a trial of Ad26.COV2.S vaccine versus placebo. The receptor was derived from a person aged 18-60 years who received the Ad26.COV2.S COVID-19 vaccine or a placebo. The CDR3 coding sequence is TGTGCCAGCAGTAGAGGGACAGGGAGAGGGGGCTACACCTTC. Amino acids: CASSRGTGRGGYTF.